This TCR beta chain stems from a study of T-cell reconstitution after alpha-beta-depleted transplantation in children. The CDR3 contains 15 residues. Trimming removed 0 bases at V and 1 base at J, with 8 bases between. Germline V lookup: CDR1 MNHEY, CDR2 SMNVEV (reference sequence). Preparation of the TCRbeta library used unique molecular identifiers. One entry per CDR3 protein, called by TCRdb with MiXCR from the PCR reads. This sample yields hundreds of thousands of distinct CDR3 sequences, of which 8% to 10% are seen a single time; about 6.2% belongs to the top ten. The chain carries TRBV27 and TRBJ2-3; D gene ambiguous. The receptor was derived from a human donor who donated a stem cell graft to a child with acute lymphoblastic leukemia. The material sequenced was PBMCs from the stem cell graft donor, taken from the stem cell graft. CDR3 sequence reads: CASSLSIRGTDTQYF. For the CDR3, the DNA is TGTGCCAGCAGTTTATCCATCCGGGGCACAGATACGCAGTATTTT.